Reported below is one T cell receptor beta chain. This clone has a single count. The specificity of this receptor is unknown. One base away there is no much larger clone; base qualities are not given. In light of the paper, this sample's treatment or condition label describes: 15 to 20 received Ad26.COV2.S at low or high dose, single or two shots; 5 received placebo; per-sample allocation not given. Repertoires of vaccine and placebo recipients were sequenced from samples collected on day 63 after the first injection. Cohort 1b enrolled around 24 adults aged 18-55 years at a single site in Boston, USA, between 29 July and 7 August 2020. Ad26.COV2.S was a replication-incompetent adenovirus type 26 vector expressing a prefusion-stabilized SARS-CoV-2 spike protein from the original Wuhan strain. The data stem from a study of Ad26.COV2.S vaccination and SARS-CoV-2 variants (dated by TCRdb to the early 2020s). With respect to the entire study: Vaccine-arm donors were drawn from COV1001, a multicentre, randomized, double-blind, placebo-controlled phase I-IIa trial of Ad26.COV2.S in healthy adults. Trial participants were randomized into five groups of five, in which low-dose or high-dose Ad26.COV2.S was given once or twice, or placebo was given on both occasions. The specificity and breadth of SARS-CoV-2-reactive T cell receptors after Ad26.COV2.S vaccination were assessed by TCRbeta repertoire sequencing. Investigators remained blinded to trial group allocation during experiments and outcome assessment. A total of around 32 samples were included in the TCR-sequenced set, comprising roughly 19 Ad26.COV2.S vaccine recipients, 5 placebo recipients and 8 SARS-CoV-2 convalescent individuals. Ad26.COV2.S was administered intramuscularly at 5 x 10^10 or 1 x 10^11 viral particles, either as a single shot or as two shots given 56 days apart.

The CDR3 holds 15 amino acids from the cysteine to the phenylalanine. Solely the CDR3 DNA is kept, with 45 bases framed from the first base. V was cut back by 4 bases and J by 0 bases, leaving a gap of 12 bases between them. The germline V gene (reference sequence) yields MNHEY for CDR1 and SMNVEV for CDR2. Here is what the overall study found, with its caveats: Higher spike-specific TCR breadth was observed in Ad26.COV2.S recipients than in placebo recipients (P = 0.0014). Comparing responses between vaccine doses or regimens was not something the study was powered to do. The authors noted that total T cell responses may have been underestimated by the TCR breadth and depth analyses. Comparable non-spike TCR breadth was observed between vaccine and placebo recipients, consistent with only spike being contained in the vaccine. After vaccination, substantial breadth of spike-specific CD8+ and CD4+ T cell responses was reported.

The immunoSEQ Assay was used to sequence TCRbeta CDR3 regions. After extraction, genomic DNA underwent amplification by bias-controlled multiplex PCR, followed by high-throughput sequencing. From the authors' description of their analysis: To quantify the absolute abundance of every unique TCRbeta CDR3 region, sequences were collapsed and filtered. T cell fraction was estimated by normalizing TCRbeta template counts to usable DNA, which was measured by amplifying reference genes present in all nucleated cells. Repertoire TCRs were annotated as SARS-CoV-2-specific when V gene, CDR3 amino acid sequence and J gene were exactly matched to a known reactive TCR set. The reference SARS-CoV-2 TCR set was derived from MIRA and filtered for enrichment in COVID-19-positive ImmuneCODE repertoires, a step that removed public or cross-reactive TCRs. Based on the MIRA antigens, annotated TCRs were further analysed at the level of specific ORF or position within ORF. Breadth was defined as the number of annotated unique rearrangements divided by the total number of unique productive rearrangements, and depth was defined as the summed frequency of the annotated unique rearrangements. Two-sided Wilcoxon rank-sum tests were applied when comparing TCR breadth between groups. TCRdb took over this immuneACCESS table, retaining in-frame rearrangements with V and J assigned. Such tables are incomplete; in checked studies, under half of the missing clones stem from an unresolved V gene, and the remainder is unexplained. For V, J and clone size, that table is used; D and trimming come from the DNA. The sample table contains around 500,000 clones; only one count was recorded for about nine tenths of them. The ten most abundant clones make up about 1.7% of the sample.

The chain uses TRBV27 and TRBJ2-5, with no D gene named confidently. This TCR came from a person between 18 and 65 years old who received the Ad26.COV2.S COVID-19 vaccine or a placebo. The source material was peripheral blood, sampled in a trial of Ad26.COV2.S vaccine versus placebo. In nucleotide form, the sequence is TGTGCCAGCAGTTCCCTTATTGGCTACCAAGAGACCCAGTACTTC. Its translation is CASSSLIGYQETQYF.